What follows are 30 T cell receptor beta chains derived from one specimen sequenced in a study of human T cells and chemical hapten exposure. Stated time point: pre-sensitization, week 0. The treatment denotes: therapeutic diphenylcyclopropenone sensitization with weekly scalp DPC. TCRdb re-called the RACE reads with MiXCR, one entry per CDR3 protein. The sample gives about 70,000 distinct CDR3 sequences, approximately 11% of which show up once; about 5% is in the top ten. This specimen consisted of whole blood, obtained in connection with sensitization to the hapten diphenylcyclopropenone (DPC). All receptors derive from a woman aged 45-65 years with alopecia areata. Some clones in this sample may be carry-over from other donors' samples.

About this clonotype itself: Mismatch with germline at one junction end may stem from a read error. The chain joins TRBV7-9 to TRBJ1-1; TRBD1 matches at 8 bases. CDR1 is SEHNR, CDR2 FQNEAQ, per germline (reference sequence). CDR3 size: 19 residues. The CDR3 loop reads CTSRRPSVHRGDLNTEAFF. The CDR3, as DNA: TGTACCAGCAGACGTCCTAGCGTCCACAGGGGGGATTTGAACACTGAAGCTTTCTTT.

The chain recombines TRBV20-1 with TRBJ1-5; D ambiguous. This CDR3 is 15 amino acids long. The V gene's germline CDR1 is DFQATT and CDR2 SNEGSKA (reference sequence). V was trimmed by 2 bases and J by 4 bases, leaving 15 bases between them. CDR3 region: CSARFGGRDNQPQHF. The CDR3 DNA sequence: TGCAGTGCTAGATTCGGCGGGCGAGATAATCAGCCCCAGCATTTT.

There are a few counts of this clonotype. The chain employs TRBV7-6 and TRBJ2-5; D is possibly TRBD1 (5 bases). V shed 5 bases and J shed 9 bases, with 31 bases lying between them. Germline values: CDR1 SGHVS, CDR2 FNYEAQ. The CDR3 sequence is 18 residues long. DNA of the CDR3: TGTGCCAGCAGCCCAAATAGGCAGGGCCCCCGAGTTCACGGGTCCCAGTACTTC. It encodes CASSPNRQGPRVHGSQYF.

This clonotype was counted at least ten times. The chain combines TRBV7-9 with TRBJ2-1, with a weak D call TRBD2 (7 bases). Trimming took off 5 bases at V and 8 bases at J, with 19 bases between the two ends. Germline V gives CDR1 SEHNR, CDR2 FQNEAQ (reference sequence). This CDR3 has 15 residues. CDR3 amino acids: CASSETRGAVHEQFF. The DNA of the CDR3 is TGTGCCAGCAGCGAGACTCGGGGGGCGGTTCATGAGCAGTTCTTC.

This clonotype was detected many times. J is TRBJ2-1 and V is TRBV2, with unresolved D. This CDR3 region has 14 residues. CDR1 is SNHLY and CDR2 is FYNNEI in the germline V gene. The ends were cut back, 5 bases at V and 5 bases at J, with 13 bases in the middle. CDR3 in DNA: TGTGCCAGCAGTCGGCGATTTGGGAACAATGAGCAGTTCTTC. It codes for CASSRRFGNNEQFF.

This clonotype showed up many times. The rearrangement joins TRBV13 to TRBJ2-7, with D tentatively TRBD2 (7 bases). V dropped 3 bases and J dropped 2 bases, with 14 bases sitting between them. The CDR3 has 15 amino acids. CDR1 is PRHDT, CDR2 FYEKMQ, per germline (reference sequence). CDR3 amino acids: CASSFQGLAAYEQYF. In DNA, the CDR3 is TGTGCCAGCAGCTTTCAGGGGCTAGCGGCCTACGAGCAGTACTTC.

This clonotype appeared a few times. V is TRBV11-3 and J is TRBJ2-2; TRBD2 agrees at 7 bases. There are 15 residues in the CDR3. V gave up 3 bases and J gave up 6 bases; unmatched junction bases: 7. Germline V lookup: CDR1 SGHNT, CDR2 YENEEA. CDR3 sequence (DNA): TGTGCCAGCAGCTTCGTCTTCGCGGGAGCCGGGGAGCTGTTTTTT. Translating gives CASSFVFAGAGELFF. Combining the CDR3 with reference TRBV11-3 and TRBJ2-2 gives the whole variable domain EAGVVQSPRYKIIEKKQPVAFWCNPISGHNTLYWYLQNLGQGPELLIRYENEEAVDDSQLPKDRFSAERLKGVDSTLKIQPAELGDSAVYLCASSFVFAGAGELFFGEGSRLTVL.

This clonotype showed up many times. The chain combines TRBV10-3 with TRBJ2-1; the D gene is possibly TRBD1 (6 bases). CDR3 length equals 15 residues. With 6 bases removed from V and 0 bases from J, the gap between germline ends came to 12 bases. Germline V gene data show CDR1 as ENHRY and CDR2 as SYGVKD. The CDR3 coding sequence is TGTGCCATCAGCCGGACAGATAGCTCCTACAATGAGCAGTTCTTC. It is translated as CAISRTDSSYNEQFF.

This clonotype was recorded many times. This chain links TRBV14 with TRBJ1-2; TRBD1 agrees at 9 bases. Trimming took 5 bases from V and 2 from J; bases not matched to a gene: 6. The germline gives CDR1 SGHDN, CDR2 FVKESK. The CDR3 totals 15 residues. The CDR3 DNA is TGTGCCAGCAGCTCTTCCGGGACAGGGAACTATGGCTACACCTTC. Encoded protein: CASSSSGTGNYGYTF.

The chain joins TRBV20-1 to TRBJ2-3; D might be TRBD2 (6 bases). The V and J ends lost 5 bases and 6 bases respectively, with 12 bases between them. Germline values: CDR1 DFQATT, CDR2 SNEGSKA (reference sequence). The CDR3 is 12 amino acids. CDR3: CSAVGSWDTQYF. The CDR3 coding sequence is TGCAGTGCTGTCGGGAGTTGGGATACGCAGTATTTT.

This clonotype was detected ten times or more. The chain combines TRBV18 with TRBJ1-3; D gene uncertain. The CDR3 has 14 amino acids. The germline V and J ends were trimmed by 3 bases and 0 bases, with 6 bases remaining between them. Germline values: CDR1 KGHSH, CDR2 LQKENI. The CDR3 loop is CASSPGVSGNTIYF. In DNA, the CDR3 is TGTGCCAGCTCACCTGGGGTCTCTGGAAACACCATATATTTT.

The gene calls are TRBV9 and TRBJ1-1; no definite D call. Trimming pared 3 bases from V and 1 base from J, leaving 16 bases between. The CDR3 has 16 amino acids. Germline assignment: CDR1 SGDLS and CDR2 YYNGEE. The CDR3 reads CASSAPFAQPNTEAFF. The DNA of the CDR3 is TGTGCCAGCAGCGCCCCATTCGCCCAGCCGAACACTGAAGCTTTCTTT.

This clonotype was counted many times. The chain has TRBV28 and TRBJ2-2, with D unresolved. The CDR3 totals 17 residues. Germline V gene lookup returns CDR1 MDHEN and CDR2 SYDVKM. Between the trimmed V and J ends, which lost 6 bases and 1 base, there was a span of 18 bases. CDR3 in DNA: TGTGCCAGCAGCCTACAAGGGTCCTCTTGGAACACCGGGGAGCTGTTTTTT. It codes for CASSLQGSSWNTGELFF. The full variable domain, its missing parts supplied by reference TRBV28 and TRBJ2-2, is DVKVTQSSRYLVKRTGEKVFLECVQDMDHENMFWYRQDPGLGLRLIYFSYDVKMKEKGDIPEGYSVSREKKERFSLILESASTNQTSMYLCASSLQGSSWNTGELFFGEGSRLTVL.

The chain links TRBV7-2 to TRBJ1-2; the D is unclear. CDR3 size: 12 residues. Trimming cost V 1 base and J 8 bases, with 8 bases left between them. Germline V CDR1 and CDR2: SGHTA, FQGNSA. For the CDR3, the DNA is TGTGCCAGCAGCTTAGTTACTATAGGCTACACCTTC. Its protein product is CASSLVTIGYTF.

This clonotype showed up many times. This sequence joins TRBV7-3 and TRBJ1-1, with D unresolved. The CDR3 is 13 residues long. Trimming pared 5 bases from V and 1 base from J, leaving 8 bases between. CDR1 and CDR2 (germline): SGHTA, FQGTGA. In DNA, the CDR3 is TGTGCCAGCAGCGCTGACGGGAACACTGAAGCTTTCTTT. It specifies CASSADGNTEAFF. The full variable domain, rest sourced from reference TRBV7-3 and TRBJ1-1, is GAGVSQTPSNKVTEKGKYVELRCDPISGHTALYWYRQSLGQGPEFLIYFQGTGAADDSGLPNDRFFAVRPEGSVSTLKIQRTERGDSAVYLCASSADGNTEAFFGQGTRLTVV.

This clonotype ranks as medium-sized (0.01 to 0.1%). In DNA, the CDR3 is TGTGCCAGCAGTTTAGGCAGTTACAATCAGCCCCAGCATTTT. It translates to CASSLGSYNQPQHF. This chain joins TRBV28 and TRBJ1-5; D is unclear. The CDR3 contains 14 residues. The V gene lost 2 bases and the J gene lost 3 bases, with 8 bases spanning the gap. Germline lookup yields CDR1 MDHEN and CDR2 SYDVKM.

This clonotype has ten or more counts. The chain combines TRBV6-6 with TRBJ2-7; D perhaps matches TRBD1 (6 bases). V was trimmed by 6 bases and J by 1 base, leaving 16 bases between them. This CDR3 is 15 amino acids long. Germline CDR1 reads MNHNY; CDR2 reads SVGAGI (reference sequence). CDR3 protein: CASSPGRGFSYEQYF. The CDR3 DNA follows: TGTGCCAGCAGCCCGGGTAGGGGGTTTTCCTACGAGCAGTACTTC.

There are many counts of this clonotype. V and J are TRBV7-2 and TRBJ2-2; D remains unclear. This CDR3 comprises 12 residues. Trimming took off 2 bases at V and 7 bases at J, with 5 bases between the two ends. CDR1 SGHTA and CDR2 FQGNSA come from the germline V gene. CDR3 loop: CASSLRVGELFF. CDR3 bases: TGTGCCAGCAGCTTAAGAGTCGGGGAGCTGTTTTTT.

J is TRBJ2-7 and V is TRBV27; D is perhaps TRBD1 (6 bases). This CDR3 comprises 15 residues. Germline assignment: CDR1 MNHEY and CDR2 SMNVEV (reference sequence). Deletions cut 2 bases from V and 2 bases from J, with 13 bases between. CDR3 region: CASSLTTGLPYEQYF. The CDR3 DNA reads TGTGCCAGCAGTTTAACCACAGGGCTGCCCTACGAGCAGTACTTC.

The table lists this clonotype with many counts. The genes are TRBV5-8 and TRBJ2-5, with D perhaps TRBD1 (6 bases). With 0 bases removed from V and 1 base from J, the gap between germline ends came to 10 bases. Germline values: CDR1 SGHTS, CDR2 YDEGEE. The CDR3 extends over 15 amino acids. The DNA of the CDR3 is TGTGCCAGCAGCTTGGACAGGGCCCTCCAAGAGACCCAGTACTTC. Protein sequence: CASSLDRALQETQYF.

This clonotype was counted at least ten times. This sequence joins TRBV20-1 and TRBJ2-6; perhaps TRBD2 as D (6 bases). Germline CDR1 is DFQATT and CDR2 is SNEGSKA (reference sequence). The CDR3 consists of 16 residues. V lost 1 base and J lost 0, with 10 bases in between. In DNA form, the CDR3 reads TGCAGTGCTAGAGTTAGCGGAAACTCTGGGGCCAACGTCCTGACTTTC. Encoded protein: CSARVSGNSGANVLTF.

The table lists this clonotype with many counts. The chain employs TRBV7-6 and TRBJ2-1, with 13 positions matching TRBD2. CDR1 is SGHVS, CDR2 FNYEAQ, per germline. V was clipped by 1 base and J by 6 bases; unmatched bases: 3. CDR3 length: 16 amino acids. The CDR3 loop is CASSLVGTSGINEQFF. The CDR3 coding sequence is TGTGCCAGCAGCTTAGTAGGGACTAGCGGGATCAATGAGCAGTTCTTC.

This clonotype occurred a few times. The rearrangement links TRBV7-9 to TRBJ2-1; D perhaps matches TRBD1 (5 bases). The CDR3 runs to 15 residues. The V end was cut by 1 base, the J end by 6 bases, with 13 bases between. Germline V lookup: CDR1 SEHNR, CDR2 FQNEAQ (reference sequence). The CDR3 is CASSLEVWQGNEQFF. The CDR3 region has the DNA TGTGCCAGCAGCTTAGAGGTGTGGCAGGGCAATGAGCAGTTCTTC.

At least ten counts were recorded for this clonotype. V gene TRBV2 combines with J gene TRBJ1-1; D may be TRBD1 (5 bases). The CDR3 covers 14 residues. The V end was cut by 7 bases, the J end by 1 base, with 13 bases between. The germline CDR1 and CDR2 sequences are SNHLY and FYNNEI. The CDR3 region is CASKGPRQNTEAFF. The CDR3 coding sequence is TGTGCCAGCAAGGGGCCCAGACAGAACACTGAAGCTTTCTTT.

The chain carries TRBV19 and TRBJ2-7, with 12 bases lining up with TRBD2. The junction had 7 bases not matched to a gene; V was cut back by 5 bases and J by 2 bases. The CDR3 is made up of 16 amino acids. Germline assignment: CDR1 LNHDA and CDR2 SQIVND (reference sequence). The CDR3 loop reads CASSSRLAGDAYEQYF. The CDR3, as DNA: TGTGCCAGTAGTTCGCGACTAGCGGGGGATGCCTACGAGCAGTACTTC.

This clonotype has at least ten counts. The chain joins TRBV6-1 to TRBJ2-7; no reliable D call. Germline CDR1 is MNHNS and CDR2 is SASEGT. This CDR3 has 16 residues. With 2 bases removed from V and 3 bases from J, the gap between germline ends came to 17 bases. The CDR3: CASSELAPDQHYEQYF. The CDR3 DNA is TGTGCCAGCAGTGAACTTGCGCCCGATCAACACTACGAGCAGTACTTC.

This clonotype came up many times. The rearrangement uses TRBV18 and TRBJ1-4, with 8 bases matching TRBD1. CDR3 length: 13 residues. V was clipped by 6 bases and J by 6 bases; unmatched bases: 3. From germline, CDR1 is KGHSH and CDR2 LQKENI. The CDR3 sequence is CASSGQGYEKLFF. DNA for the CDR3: TGTGCCAGCTCCGGACAGGGATATGAAAAACTGTTTTTT.

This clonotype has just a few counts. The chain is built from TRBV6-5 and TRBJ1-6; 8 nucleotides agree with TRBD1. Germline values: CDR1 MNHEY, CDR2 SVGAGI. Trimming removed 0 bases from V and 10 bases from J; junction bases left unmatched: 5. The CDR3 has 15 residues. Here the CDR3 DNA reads TGTGCCAGCAGTTACTCTGTACAGGGGGGATCACCCCTCCACTTT. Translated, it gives CASSYSVQGGSPLHF.

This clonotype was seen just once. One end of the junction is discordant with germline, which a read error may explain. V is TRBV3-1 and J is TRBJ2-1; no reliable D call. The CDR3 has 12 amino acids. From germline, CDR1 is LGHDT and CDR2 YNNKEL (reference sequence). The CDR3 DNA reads TGTGCCAGCAGCCAAGTCAGCAGTGAGCTGTTCTTC. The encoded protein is CASSQVSSELFF.

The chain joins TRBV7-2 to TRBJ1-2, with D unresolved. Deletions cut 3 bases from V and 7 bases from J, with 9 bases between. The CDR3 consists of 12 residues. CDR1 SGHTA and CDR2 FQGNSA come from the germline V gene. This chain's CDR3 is CASSFLPFGYTF. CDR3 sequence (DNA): TGTGCCAGCAGCTTCCTGCCCTTTGGCTACACCTTC.